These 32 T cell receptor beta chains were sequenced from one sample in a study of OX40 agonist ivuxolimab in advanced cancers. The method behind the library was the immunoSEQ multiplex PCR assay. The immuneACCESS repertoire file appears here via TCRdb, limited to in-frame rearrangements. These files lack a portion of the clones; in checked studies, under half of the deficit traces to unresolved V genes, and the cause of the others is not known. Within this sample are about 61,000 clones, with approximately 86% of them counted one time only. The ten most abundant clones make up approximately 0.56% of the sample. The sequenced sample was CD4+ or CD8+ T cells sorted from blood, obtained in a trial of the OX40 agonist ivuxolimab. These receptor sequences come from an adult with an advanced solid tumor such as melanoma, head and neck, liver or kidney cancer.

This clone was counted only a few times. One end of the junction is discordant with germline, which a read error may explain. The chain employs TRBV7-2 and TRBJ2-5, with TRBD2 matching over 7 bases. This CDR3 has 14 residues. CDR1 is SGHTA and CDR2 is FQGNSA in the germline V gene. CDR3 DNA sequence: TGTGCCAGCACCTTAGGCCTAGCGGAAGAGACCCAGTACTTC. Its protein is CASTLGLAEETQYF.

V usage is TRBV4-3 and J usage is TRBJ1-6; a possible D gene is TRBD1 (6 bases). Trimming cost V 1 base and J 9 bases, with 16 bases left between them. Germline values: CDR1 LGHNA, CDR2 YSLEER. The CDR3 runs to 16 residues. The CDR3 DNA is TGCGCCAGCAGCCAAGGAGCTGGACAGACAGCTTCACCCCTCCACTTT. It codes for CASSQGAGQTASPLHF.

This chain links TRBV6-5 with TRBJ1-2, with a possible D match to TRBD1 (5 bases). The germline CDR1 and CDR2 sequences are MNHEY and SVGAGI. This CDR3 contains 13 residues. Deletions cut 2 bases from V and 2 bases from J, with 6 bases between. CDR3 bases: TGTGCCAGCAGTTACGACAGAAACTATGGCTACACCTTC. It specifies CASSYDRNYGYTF.

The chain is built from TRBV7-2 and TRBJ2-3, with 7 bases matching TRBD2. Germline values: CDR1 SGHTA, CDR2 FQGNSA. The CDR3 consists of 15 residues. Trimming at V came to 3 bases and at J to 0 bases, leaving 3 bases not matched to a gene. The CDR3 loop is CASSFLAESTDTQYF. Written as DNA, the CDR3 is TGTGCCAGCAGCTTCCTAGCGGAAAGCACAGATACGCAGTATTTT.

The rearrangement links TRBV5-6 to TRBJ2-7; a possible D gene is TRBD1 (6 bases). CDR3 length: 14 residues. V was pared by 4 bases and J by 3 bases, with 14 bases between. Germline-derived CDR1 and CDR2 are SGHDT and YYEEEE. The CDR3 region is CASSPQSRGYEQYF. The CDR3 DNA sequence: TGTGCCAGCAGCCCACAGTCCAGGGGCTACGAGCAGTACTTC.

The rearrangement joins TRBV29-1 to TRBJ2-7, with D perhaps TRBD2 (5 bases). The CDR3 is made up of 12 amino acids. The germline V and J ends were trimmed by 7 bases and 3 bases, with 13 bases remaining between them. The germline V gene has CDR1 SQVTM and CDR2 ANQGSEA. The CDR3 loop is CSAWESGYEQYF. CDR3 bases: TGCAGCGCCTGGGAGTCTGGCTACGAGCAGTACTTC.

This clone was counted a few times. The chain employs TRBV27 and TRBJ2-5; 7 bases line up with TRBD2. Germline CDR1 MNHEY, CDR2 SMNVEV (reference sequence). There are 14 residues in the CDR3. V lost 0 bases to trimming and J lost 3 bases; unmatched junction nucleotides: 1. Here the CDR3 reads CASSLSGGEETQYF. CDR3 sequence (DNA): TGTGCCAGCAGTTTATCGGGAGGGGAAGAGACCCAGTACTTC.

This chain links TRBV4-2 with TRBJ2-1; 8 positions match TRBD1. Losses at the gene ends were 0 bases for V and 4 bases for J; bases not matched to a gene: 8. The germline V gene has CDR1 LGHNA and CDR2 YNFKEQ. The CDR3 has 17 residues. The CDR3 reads CASSQELATGDYNEQFF. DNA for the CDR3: TGTGCCAGCAGCCAAGAGCTGGCGACAGGGGATTACAATGAGCAGTTCTTC.

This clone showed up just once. In DNA, the CDR3 is TGCGCCAGCAGCCGATACCGGGACTGGCCCACTTTCTTCCCCAATGAGCAGTTCTTC. Amino acids: CASSRYRDWPTFFPNEQFF. The chain is built from TRBV4-3 and TRBJ2-1; perhaps TRBD2 as D (6 bases). CDR3 length equals 19 residues. Germline CDR1 and CDR2: LGHNA and YSLEER. The V end lost 4 bases, the J end lost 6 bases, and 28 bases lay between the germline ends.

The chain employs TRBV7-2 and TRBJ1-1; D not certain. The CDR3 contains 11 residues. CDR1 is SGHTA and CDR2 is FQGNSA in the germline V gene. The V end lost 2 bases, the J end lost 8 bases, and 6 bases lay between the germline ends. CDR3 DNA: TGTGCCAGCAGCTTATCTCGAGAAGCTTTCTTT. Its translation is CASSLSREAFF. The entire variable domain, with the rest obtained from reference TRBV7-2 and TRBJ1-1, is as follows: GAGVSQSPSNKVTEKGKDVELRCDPISGHTALYWYRQSLGQGLEFLIYFQGNSAPDKSGLPSDRFSAERTGGSVSTLTIQRTQQEDSAVYLCASSLSREAFFGQGTRLTVV.

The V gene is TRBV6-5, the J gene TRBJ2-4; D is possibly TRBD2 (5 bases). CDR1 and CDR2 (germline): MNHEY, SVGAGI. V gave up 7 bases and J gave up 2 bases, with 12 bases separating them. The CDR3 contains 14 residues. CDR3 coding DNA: TGTGCCAGCACCTCTCGGAGGTCCAAAAACATTCAGTACTTC. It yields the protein CASTSRRSKNIQYF.

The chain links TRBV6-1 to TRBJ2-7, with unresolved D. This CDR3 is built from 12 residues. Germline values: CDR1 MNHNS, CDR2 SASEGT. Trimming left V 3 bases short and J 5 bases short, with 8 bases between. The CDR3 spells CASSDPPNEQYF. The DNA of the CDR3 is TGTGCCAGCAGTGACCCCCCGAACGAGCAGTACTTC.

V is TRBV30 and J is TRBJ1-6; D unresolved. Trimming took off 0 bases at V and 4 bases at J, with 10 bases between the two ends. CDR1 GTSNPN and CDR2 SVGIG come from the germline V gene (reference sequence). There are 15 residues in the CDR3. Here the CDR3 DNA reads TGTGCCTGGAGTGTACTCAGGTCATATAATTCACCCCTCCACTTT. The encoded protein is CAWSVLRSYNSPLHF.

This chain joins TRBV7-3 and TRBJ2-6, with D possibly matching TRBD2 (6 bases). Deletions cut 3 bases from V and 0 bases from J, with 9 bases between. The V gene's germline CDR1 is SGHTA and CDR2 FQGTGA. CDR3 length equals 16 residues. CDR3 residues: CASSLSGVSGANVLTF. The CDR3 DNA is TGTGCCAGCAGCTTGTCGGGGGTCTCTGGGGCCAACGTCCTGACTTTC. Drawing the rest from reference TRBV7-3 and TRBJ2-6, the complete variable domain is GAGVSQTPSNKVTEKGKYVELRCDPISGHTALYWYRQSLGQGPEFLIYFQGTGAADDSGLPNDRFFAVRPEGSVSTLKIQRTERGDSAVYLCASSLSGVSGANVLTFGAGSRLTVL.

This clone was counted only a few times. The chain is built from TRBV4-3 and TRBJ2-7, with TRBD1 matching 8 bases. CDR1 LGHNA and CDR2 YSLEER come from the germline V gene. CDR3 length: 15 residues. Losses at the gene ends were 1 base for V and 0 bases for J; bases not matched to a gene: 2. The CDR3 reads CASSQARGLSYEQYF. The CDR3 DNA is TGCGCCAGCAGCCAAGCCAGGGGGCTCTCCTACGAGCAGTACTTC.

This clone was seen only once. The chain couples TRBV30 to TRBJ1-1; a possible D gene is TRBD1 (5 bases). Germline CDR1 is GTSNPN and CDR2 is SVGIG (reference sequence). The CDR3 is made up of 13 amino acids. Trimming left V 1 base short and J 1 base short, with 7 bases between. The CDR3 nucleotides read TGTGCCTGGAGTGGGCAGGGGAACACTGAAGCTTTCTTT. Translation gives CAWSGQGNTEAFF.

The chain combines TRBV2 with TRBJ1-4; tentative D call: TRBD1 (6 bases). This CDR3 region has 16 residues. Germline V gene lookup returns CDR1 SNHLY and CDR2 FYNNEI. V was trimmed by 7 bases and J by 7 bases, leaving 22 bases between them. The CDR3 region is CASISTIQGTGEKLFF. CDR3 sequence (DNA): TGTGCCAGCATATCCACGATACAGGGAACGGGTGAAAAACTGTTTTTT. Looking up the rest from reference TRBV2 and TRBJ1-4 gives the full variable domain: EPEVTQTPSHQVTQMGQEVILRCVPISNHLYFYWYRQILGQKVEFLVSFYNNEISEKSEIFDDQFSVERPDGSNFTLKIRSTKLEDSAMYFCASISTIQGTGEKLFFGSGTQLSVL.

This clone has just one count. The CDR3 DNA follows: TGTGCCAGCAGCTTACACGCGGCGGAAAACACTGAAGCTTTCTTT. Translated, it gives CASSLHAAENTEAFF. The J gene is TRBJ1-1, the V gene TRBV7-3, with D uncertain. V lost 2 bases, J lost 2 bases, and 12 bases lay in between. CDR1 is SGHTA, CDR2 FQGTGA, per germline. The CDR3 length is 15 residues.

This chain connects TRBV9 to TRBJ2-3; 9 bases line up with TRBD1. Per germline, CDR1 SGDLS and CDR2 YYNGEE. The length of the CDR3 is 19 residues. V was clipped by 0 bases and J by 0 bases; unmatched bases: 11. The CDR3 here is CASSVGTGTGKTSTDTQYF. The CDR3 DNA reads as TGTGCCAGCAGCGTAGGGACAGGGACAGGGAAAACTAGCACAGATACGCAGTATTTT.

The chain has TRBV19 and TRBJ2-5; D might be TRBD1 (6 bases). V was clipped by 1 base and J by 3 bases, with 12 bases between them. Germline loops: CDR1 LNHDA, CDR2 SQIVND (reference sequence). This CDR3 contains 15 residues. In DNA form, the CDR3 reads TGTGCCAGTAGTATAGGGGGACGGACAGAAGAGACCCAGTACTTC. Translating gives CASSIGGRTEETQYF. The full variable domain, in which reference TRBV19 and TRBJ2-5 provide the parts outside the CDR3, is DGGITQSPKYLFRKEGQNVTLSCEQNLNHDAMYWYRQDPGQGLRLIYYSQIVNDFQKGDIAEGYSVSREKKESFPLTVTSAQKNPTAFYLCASSIGGRTEETQYFGPGTRLLVL.

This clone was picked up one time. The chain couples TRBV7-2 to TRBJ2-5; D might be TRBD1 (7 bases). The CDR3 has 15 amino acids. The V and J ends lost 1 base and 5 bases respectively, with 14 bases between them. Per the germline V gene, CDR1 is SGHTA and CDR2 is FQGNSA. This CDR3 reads CASSLGQGGWETQYF. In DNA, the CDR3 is TGTGCCAGCAGCTTAGGGCAGGGGGGCTGGGAGACCCAGTACTTC.

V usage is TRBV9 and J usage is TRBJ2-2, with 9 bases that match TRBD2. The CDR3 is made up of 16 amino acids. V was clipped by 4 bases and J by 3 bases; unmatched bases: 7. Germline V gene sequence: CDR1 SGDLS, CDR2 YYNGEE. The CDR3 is CASSTLAGTYTGELFF. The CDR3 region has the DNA TGTGCCAGCAGCACCCTAGCGGGGACGTACACCGGGGAGCTGTTTTTT.

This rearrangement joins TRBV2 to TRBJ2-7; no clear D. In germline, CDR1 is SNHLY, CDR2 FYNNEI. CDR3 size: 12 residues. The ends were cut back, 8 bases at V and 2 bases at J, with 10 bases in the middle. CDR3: CASQRNTYEQYF. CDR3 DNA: TGTGCCAGCCAAAGGAACACCTACGAGCAGTACTTC.

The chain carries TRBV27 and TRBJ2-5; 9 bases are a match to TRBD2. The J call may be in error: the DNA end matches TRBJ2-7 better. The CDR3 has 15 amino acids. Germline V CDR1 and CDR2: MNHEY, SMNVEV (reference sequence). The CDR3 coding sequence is TGTGCCAGCAGTTTATCCGGACTAGCGAGCTACGAGCAGTACTTC. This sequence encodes CASSLSGLASYEQYF.

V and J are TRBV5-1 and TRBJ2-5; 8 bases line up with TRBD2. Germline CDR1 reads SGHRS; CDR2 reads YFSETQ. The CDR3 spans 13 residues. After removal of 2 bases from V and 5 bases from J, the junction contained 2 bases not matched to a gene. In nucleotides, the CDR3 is TGCGCCAGCAGCTTCGGCGGGAGGGAGACCCAGTACTTC. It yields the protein CASSFGGRETQYF.

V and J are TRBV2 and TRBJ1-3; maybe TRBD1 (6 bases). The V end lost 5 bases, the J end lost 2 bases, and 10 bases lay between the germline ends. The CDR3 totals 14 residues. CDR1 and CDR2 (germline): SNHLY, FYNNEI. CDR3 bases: TGTGCCAGCAGTTTCAGGGGAACTGGAAACACCATATATTTT. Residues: CASSFRGTGNTIYF.

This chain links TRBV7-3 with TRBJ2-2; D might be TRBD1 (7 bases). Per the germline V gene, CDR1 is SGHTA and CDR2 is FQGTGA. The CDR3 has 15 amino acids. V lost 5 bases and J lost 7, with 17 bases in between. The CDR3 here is CASSPPGTAGGELFF. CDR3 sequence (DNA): TGTGCCAGCAGCCCCCCGGGGACAGCGGGCGGGGAGCTGTTTTTT.

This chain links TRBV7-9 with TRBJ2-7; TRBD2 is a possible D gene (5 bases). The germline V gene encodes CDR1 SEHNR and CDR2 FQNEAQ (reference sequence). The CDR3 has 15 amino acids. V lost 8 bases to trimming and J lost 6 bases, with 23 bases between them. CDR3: CASARGRTARGEQYF. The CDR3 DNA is TGTGCCAGCGCCCGGGGTCGGACGGCAAGAGGCGAGCAGTACTTC. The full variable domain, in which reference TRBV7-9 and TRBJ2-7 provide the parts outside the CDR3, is DTGVSQNPRHKITKRGQNVTFRCDPISEHNRLYWYRQTLGQGPEFLTYFQNEAQLEKSRLLSDRFSAERPKGSFSTLEIQRTEQGDSAMYLCASARGRTARGEQYFGPGTRLTVT.

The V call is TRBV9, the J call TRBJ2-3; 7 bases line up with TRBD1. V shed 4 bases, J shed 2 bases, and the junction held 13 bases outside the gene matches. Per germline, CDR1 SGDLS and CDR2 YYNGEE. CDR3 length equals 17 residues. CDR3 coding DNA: TGTGCCAGCAGCCCCCGACCGGTGACAGGGCCCACAGATACGCAGTATTTT. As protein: CASSPRPVTGPTDTQYF.

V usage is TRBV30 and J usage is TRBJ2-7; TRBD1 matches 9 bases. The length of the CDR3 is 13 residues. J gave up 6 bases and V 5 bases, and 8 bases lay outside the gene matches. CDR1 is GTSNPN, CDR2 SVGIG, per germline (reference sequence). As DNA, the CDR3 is TGTGCCTGGGCGTACAGGGGGCCGGGCGAGCAGTACTTC. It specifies CAWAYRGPGEQYF.

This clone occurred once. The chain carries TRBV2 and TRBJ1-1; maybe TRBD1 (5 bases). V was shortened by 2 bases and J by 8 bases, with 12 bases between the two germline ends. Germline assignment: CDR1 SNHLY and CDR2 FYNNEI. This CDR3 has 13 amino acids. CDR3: CASSENGDLEAFF. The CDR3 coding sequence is TGTGCCAGCAGTGAAAACGGGGACCTGGAAGCTTTCTTT.

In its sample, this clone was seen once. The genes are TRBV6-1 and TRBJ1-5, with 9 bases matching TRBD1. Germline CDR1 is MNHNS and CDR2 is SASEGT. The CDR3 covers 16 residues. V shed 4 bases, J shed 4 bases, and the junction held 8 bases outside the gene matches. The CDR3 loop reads CASSGRRDRENQPQHF. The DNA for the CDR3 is TGTGCCAGCAGTGGGCGACGGGACAGGGAAAATCAGCCCCAGCATTTT.